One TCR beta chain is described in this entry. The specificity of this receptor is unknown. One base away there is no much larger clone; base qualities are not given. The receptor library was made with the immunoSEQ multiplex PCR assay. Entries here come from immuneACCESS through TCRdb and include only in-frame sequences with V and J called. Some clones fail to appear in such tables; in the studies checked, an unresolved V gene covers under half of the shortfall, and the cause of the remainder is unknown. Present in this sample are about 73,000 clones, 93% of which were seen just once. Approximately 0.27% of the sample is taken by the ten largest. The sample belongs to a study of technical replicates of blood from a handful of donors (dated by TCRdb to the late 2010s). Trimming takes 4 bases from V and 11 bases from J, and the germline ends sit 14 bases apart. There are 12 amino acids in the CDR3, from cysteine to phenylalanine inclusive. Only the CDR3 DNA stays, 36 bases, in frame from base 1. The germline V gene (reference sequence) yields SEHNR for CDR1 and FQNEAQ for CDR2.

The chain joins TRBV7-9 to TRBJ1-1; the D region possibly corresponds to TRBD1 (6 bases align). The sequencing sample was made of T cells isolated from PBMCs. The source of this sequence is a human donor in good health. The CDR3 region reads CASSSTGQRAFF. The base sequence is TGTGCCAGCAGCTCAACAGGGCAGCGGGCTTTCTTT.